What follows are 28 T cell receptor beta chains derived from one specimen sequenced in a study of blood T cell repertoires in COVID-19. Some clones are missing from TCRdb's copy, which holds only in-frame ones; the method was immunoSEQ multiplex PCR. The repertoire holds around 200,000 clones, around 88% seen once, with roughly 4% in the top ten. Sequenced material: PBMCs or T cells enriched from blood (not recorded which). The receptors derive from a woman aged 25 to 39 who had been exposed to COVID-19.

The rearrangement joins TRBV18 to TRBJ1-2; 8 bases are shared with TRBD1. CDR1 and CDR2 from the germline V gene are KGHSH and LQKENI. There are 16 residues in the CDR3. Trimming removed 0 bases from V and 6 bases from J; junction bases left unmatched: 9. This chain's CDR3 is CASSPPVTGGSDGYTF. The CDR3 coding sequence is TGTGCCAGCTCACCACCTGTTACAGGGGGGTCTGATGGCTACACCTTC. The full variable domain, rest sourced from reference TRBV18 and TRBJ1-2, is NAGVMQNPRHLVRRRGQEARLRCSPMKGHSHVYWYRQLPEEGLKFMVYLQKENIIDESGMPKERFSAEFPKEGPSILRIQQVVRGDSAAYFCASSPPVTGGSDGYTFGSGTRLTVV.

This chain connects TRBV15 to TRBJ1-2; D is undetermined. Germline V gene sequence: CDR1 LNHNV, CDR2 YYDKDF (reference sequence). V lost 0 bases to trimming and J lost 2 bases, with 10 bases between them. This CDR3 spans 15 amino acids. The DNA of the CDR3 is TGTGCCACCAGCAGAGACCGAGGTAAAAACTATGGCTACACCTTC. As protein: CATSRDRGKNYGYTF. The whole variable domain, remainder taken from reference TRBV15 and TRBJ1-2, is DAMVIQNPRYQVTQFGKPVTLSCSQTLNHNVMYWYQQKSSQAPKLLFHYYDKDFNNEADTPDNFQSRRPNTSFCFLDIRSPGLGDTAMYLCATSRDRGKNYGYTFGSGTRLTVV.

This sequence joins TRBV5-4 and TRBJ2-1; 11 bases align to TRBD2. CDR3 size: 17 residues. Unmatched junction bases numbered 3, after V lost 1 base and J lost 0 bases. The germline V gene has CDR1 SGHNT and CDR2 YYREEE (reference sequence). CDR3 in DNA: TGTGCCAGCAGCTTGTCTCTAGCGGGGGGCTCCTACAATGAGCAGTTCTTC. Protein product: CASSLSLAGGSYNEQFF. Combining the CDR3 with reference TRBV5-4 and TRBJ2-1 gives the whole variable domain ETGVTQSPTHLIKTRGQQVTLRCSSQSGHNTVSWYQQALGQGPQFIFQYYREEENGRGNFPPRFSGLQFPNYSSELNVNALELDDSALYLCASSLSLAGGSYNEQFFGPGTRLTVL.

This chain joins TRBV30 and TRBJ2-3; 8 positions agree with TRBD2. The length of the CDR3 is 15 residues. Germline V gene data show CDR1 as GTSNPN and CDR2 as SVGIG (reference sequence). The J segment lost 5 bases and the V segment lost 0 bases, leaving 7 bases of the junction unmatched. CDR3 nucleotides: TGTGCCTGGAGTGTACGACTAGCGAGGCAAGATACGCAGTATTTT. It is translated as CAWSVRLARQDTQYF.

This chain connects TRBV30 to TRBJ1-2; D possibly corresponds to TRBD1 (6 bases). Per germline, CDR1 GTSNPN and CDR2 SVGIG (reference sequence). The CDR3 length is 13 residues. Deletions cut 0 bases from V and 8 bases from J, with 13 bases between. DNA of the CDR3: TGTGCCTGGAGTGTTGGGGGGGGGCTCGGCTACACCTTC. Protein sequence: CAWSVGGGLGYTF.

This chain links TRBV24-1 with TRBJ2-7; TRBD1 matches 8 bases. Looked up from germline, CDR1 is KGHDR and CDR2 is SFDVKD. V shed 9 bases, J shed 0 bases, and the junction held 6 bases outside the gene matches. The CDR3 is 14 amino acids. In DNA form, the CDR3 reads TGTGCCACCGATTCCGGGACAGGCTCCTACGAGCAGTACTTC. Protein product: CATDSGTGSYEQYF.

The J gene is TRBJ2-6, the V gene TRBV25-1, with TRBD2 matching over 7 bases. V was pared by 3 bases and J by 2 bases, with 4 bases of the junction left unmatched. Looked up from germline, CDR1 is MGHDK and CDR2 is SYGVNS. This CDR3 region has 16 residues. CDR3 residues: CASSEGGSPGANVLTF. Here the CDR3 DNA reads TGTGCCAGCAGTGAGGGGGGGTCCCCTGGGGCCAACGTCCTGACTTTC.

The gene calls are TRBV30 and TRBJ1-4; 10 bases are a match to TRBD1. V dropped 5 bases and J dropped 3; count of bases not matched to a gene: 9. This CDR3 comprises 16 residues. Germline lookup yields CDR1 GTSNPN and CDR2 SVGIG (reference sequence). CDR3 region: CAWSAGTGAPNEKLFF. DNA for the CDR3: TGTGCCTGGTCCGCCGGGACAGGGGCACCTAATGAAAAACTGTTTTTT.

V is TRBV7-2 and J is TRBJ1-1, with 9 bases aligning to TRBD1. The CDR3 contains 15 residues. Germline V gives CDR1 SGHTA, CDR2 FQGNSA. V lost 0 bases to trimming and J lost 5 bases; unmatched junction nucleotides: 4. CDR3 bases: TGTGCCAGCAGCTTAGCGAACAGGGGGCAAACTGAAGCTTTCTTT. Translated: CASSLANRGQTEAFF.

This rearrangement joins TRBV18 to TRBJ1-3; TRBD1 matches at 8 bases. This CDR3 has 17 amino acids. CDR1 and CDR2 (germline): KGHSH, LQKENI. With V trimmed by 3 bases and J by 0 bases, 7 bases remained unmatched. Here the CDR3 reads CASSPDSGGSSGNTIYF. The CDR3 DNA follows: TGTGCCAGCTCACCTGATTCAGGGGGCAGCTCTGGAAACACCATATATTTT.

The rearrangement uses TRBV19 and TRBJ1-2; 9 bases map to TRBD1. Per the germline V gene, CDR1 is LNHDA and CDR2 is SQIVND (reference sequence). The CDR3 runs 15 residues. V lost 5 bases to trimming and J lost 4 bases; unmatched junction nucleotides: 8. DNA of the CDR3: TGTGCCAGTAGTGGTGACAGGGGGTTAGCCTATGGCTACACCTTC. It translates to CASSGDRGLAYGYTF. Drawing the rest from reference TRBV19 and TRBJ1-2, the complete variable domain is DGGITQSPKYLFRKEGQNVTLSCEQNLNHDAMYWYRQDPGQGLRLIYYSQIVNDFQKGDIAEGYSVSREKKESFPLTVTSAQKNPTAFYLCASSGDRGLAYGYTFGSGTRLTVV.

The V gene is TRBV19, the J gene TRBJ2-3, with TRBD1 identical over 8 bases. J gave up 1 base and V 5 bases, and 5 bases lay outside the gene matches. CDR3 length: 15 amino acids. Germline V gene sequence: CDR1 LNHDA, CDR2 SQIVND (reference sequence). The CDR3 DNA reads TGTGCCAGTAGTCCGGACAGGGAGGGCACAGATACGCAGTATTTT. Its translation is CASSPDREGTDTQYF.

This chain uses TRBV19 with TRBJ2-1; the D gene is possibly TRBD1 (5 bases). This CDR3 is 15 amino acids long. V was shortened by 5 bases and J by 0 bases, with 11 bases between the two germline ends. Per the germline V gene, CDR1 is LNHDA and CDR2 is SQIVND (reference sequence). Here the CDR3 DNA reads TGTGCCAGTAGTGCCCAGGGTGGCTCCTACAATGAGCAGTTCTTC. This sequence encodes CASSAQGGSYNEQFF.

CDR3 DNA: TGCGCCAGCAGGGGGCACGGATATAATTCACCCCTCCACTTT. This encodes CASRGHGYNSPLHF. This chain links TRBV10-2 with TRBJ1-6; possible D gene TRBD1, 5 bases. Germline V gene lookup returns CDR1 WSHSY and CDR2 SAAADI. The CDR3 runs to 14 residues. V was cut by 6 bases and J by 4 bases, with 10 bases left in between.

The V call is TRBV2, the J call TRBJ1-2, with TRBD1 identical over 10 bases. Trimming cost V 6 bases and J 7 bases; bases outside gene matches: 8. CDR1 and CDR2 (germline): SNHLY, FYNNEI. The CDR3 loop spans 14 amino acids. In DNA, the CDR3 is TGTGCCAGCAGCCCGGACAGGGGGTTTGGTGGCTACACCTTC. Translation: CASSPDRGFGGYTF.

The chain combines TRBV24-1 with TRBJ1-2; 8 nucleotides match TRBD1. CDR1 is KGHDR and CDR2 is SFDVKD in the germline V gene. J lost 5 bases, V lost 4 bases, and 17 bases had no gene match. This CDR3 comprises 18 residues. CDR3 nucleotide sequence: TGTGCCACCAGTGAACGGCCGGGACAGGTGGTTCGGGGTTATGGCTACACCTTC. It translates to CATSERPGQVVRGYGYTF.

The chain couples TRBV12-3 or TRBV12-4 to TRBJ1-5, with D hard to call. Trimming stripped 6 bases from V and 5 bases from J, with 8 bases between. This CDR3 comprises 12 residues. The CDR3 protein is CASRSGYQPQHF. CDR3 coding DNA: TGTGCCAGCAGGTCGGGGTATCAGCCCCAGCATTTT.

The chain couples TRBV19 to TRBJ2-4; 9 bases line up with TRBD1. Germline V lookup: CDR1 LNHDA, CDR2 SQIVND (reference sequence). The CDR3 consists of 17 residues. V gave up 4 bases and J gave up 3 bases; unmatched junction bases: 10. The CDR3 nucleotides read TGTGCCAGTAGTACCCCCGGGAGACAGGGGGACAAAAACATTCAGTACTTC. Amino acid sequence: CASSTPGRQGDKNIQYF.

The V call is TRBV3-1 (or the pseudogene TRBV3-2), the J call TRBJ1-5, with no clear D. Per the germline V gene, CDR1 is LGHDT and CDR2 is YNNKEL (reference sequence). The CDR3 has 15 amino acids. V was trimmed by 3 bases and J by 2 bases, leaving 11 bases between them. CDR3 amino acids: CASSQGLAGNQPQHF. CDR3 sequence (DNA): TGTGCCAGCAGCCAGGGTCTCGCGGGCAATCAGCCCCAGCATTTT.

This clone was recorded a few times. This chain joins TRBV5-4 and TRBJ2-2; 8 bases are a match to TRBD1. CDR1 is SGHNT and CDR2 is YYREEE in the germline V gene (reference sequence). Germline trimming cut 4 bases from V and 3 bases from J; bases unmatched to any gene: 5. This CDR3 contains 15 residues. CDR3: CASSRGQGHTGELFF. CDR3 sequence (DNA): TGTGCCAGCAGCCGAGGACAGGGCCACACCGGGGAGCTGTTTTTT.

The V call is TRBV6-1, the J call TRBJ2-3, with TRBD2 identical over 8 bases. The CDR3 length is 16 residues. The V segment lost 3 bases and the J segment 1 base; nucleotides outside the gene matches: 6. Germline V gene sequence: CDR1 MNHNS, CDR2 SASEGT. The CDR3 loop is CASSDFAGGRTDTQYF. CDR3 coding DNA: TGTGCCAGCAGTGATTTTGCGGGGGGACGCACAGATACGCAGTATTTT.

The chain links TRBV6-5 to TRBJ2-7, with a tentative D call TRBD1 (6 bases). CDR1 is MNHEY and CDR2 is SVGAGI in the germline V gene. The CDR3 is 13 amino acids. V was pared by 7 bases and J by 0 bases, with 10 bases between. In DNA, the CDR3 is TGTGCCAGCACGGGGACATTCTCCTACGAGCAGTACTTC. It specifies CASTGTFSYEQYF.

This clone was counted a few times. This chain connects TRBV4-1 to TRBJ1-6; D perhaps matches TRBD1 (6 bases). V dropped 0 bases and J dropped 19 bases, with 16 bases sitting between them. The CDR3 totals 13 residues. Germline V gene sequence: CDR1 MGHRA, CDR2 YSYEKL. CDR3 sequence (DNA): TGCGCCAGCAGCCAAGAAAACCGGGACAAGGTTCACTTT. It yields the protein CASSQENRDKVHF.

J is TRBJ2-1 and V is TRBV7-9; TRBD2 might be the D (6 bases). The CDR3 covers 13 residues. CDR1 is SEHNR and CDR2 is FQNEAQ in the germline V gene (reference sequence). V was shortened by 4 bases and J by 5 bases, with 9 bases between the two germline ends. CDR3 sequence: CASSSGTHNEQFF. CDR3 bases: TGTGCCAGCAGCTCCGGGACTCACAATGAGCAGTTCTTC. Full variable domain (rest looked up from reference TRBV7-9 and TRBJ2-1): DTGVSQNPRHKITKRGQNVTFRCDPISEHNRLYWYRQTLGQGPEFLTYFQNEAQLEKSRLLSDRFSAERPKGSFSTLEIQRTEQGDSAMYLCASSSGTHNEQFFGPGTRLTVL.

The chain has TRBV19 and TRBJ2-1; 7 positions agree with TRBD1. Germline CDR1 LNHDA, CDR2 SQIVND (reference sequence). The CDR3 consists of 15 residues. Losses at the gene ends were 4 bases for V and 4 bases for J; bases not matched to a gene: 7. CDR3 sequence (DNA): TGTGCCAGTAGTAGGACGGACAGGCCATACAATGAGCAGTTCTTC. This gives the protein CASSRTDRPYNEQFF.

This clone has more than one count but fewer than ten. The chain is built from TRBV9 and TRBJ2-1, with D possibly being TRBD1 (5 bases). Trimming stripped 4 bases from V and 9 bases from J, with 17 bases between. The CDR3 totals 14 residues. Germline CDR1 and CDR2: SGDLS and YYNGEE. CDR3 coding DNA: TGTGCCAGCAGCCCCCTCCCTCGGACATTTGAGCAGTTCTTC. This codes for CASSPLPRTFEQFF.

With respect to this clone: At the DNA level, this CDR3 is encoded by other sequences in the same sample as well. The chain recombines TRBV5-1 with TRBJ2-2, with TRBD1 identical over 7 bases. With 4 bases clipped from V and 2 bases from J, the junction kept 5 bases outside the gene matches. The CDR3 is 15 amino acids. Germline V gives CDR1 SGHRS, CDR2 YFSETQ. CDR3 sequence reads: CASSPDRPNTGELFF. DNA for the CDR3: TGCGCCAGCAGCCCGGACAGGCCCAACACCGGGGAGCTGTTTTTT.

This clone appeared a single time. CDR3 protein: CAVRPGQQETQYF. The CDR3 coding sequence is TGTGCCGTCCGCCCGGGACAGCAAGAGACCCAGTACTTC. J is TRBJ2-5 and V is TRBV6-5, with 7 bases matching TRBD1. Germline CDR1 MNHEY, CDR2 SVGAGI. The V and J ends lost 11 bases and 2 bases, in that order; junction bases with no gene match: 8. The length of the CDR3 is 13 residues.